This T cell receptor (beta chain) was recovered during a study (dated by TCRdb to 2016 to 2017). Reading from cysteine to phenylalanine, the CDR3 counts 14 amino acids. The CDR3 DNA has 42 bases and is translated from base 1. Cut back by 5 bases and 2 bases, the V and J ends lie 13 bases apart. CDR1 and CDR2, per the germline V gene, are SGHTA and FQGNSA. The library was made by RT-PCR. Sequencing took place on an Illumina MiSeq. TCRdb cleaned the public reads at Q25 with fastp, built clones with MiXCR and kept in-frame beta chains. Each record represents a unique CDR3 protein, reported with the most common genes and DNA among its rows. This sample gives approximately 720,000 distinct CDR3 sequences in total; 12% to 15% of them show up just once. The ten largest clones take up around 3.3% of the sample. Of note for this clonotype: Its specific antigen is unknown. No much larger clone is present one base from it, and per-base qualities are unavailable.

The sequencing sample was made of memory CD4+ T cells from blood. The chain couples TRBV7-2 to TRBJ2-7; confidence is insufficient to name the D gene. This clonotype originated in a female donor in good health, serving as a healthy control. Read as DNA, the sequence is TGTGCCAGCAGCGCCGGGTTAAGACCCTACGAGCAGTACTTC. Its product reads: CASSAGLRPYEQYF.